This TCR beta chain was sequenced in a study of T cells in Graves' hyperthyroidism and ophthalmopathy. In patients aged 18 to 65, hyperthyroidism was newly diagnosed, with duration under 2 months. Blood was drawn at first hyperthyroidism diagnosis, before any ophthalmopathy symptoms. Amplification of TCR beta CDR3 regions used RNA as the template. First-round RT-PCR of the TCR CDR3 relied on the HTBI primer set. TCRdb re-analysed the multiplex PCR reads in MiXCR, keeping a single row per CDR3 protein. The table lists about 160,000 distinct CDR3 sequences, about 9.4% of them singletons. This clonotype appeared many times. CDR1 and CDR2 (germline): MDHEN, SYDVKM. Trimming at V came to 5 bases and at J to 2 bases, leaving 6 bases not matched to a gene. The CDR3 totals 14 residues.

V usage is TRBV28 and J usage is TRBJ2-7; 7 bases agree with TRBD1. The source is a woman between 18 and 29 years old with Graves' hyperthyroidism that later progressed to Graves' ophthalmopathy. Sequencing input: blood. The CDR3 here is CASSPRDSPYEQYF. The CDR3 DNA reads TGTGCCAGCAGTCCAAGGGACAGTCCCTACGAGCAGTACTTC. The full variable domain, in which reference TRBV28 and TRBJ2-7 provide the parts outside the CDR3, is DVKVTQSSRYLVKRTGEKVFLECVQDMDHENMFWYRQDPGLGLRLIYFSYDVKMKEKGDIPEGYSVSREKKERFSLILESASTNQTSMYLCASSPRDSPYEQYFGPGTRLTVT.